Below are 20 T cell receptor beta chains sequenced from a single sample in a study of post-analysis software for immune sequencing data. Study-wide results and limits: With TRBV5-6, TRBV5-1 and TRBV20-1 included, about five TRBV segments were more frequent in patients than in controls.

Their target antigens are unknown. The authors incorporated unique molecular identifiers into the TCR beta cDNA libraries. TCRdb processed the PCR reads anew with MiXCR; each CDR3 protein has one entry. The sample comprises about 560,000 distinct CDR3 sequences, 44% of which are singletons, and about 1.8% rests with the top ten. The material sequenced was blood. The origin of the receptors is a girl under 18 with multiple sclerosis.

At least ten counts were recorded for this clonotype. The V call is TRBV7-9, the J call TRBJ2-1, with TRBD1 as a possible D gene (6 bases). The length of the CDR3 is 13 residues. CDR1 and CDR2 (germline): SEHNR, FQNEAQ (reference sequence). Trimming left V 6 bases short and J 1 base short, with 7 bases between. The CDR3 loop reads CASSQGSYNEQFF. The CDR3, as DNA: TGTGCCAGCAGTCAGGGGTCCTACAATGAGCAGTTCTTC.

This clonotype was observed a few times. The CDR3 coding sequence is TGTGCCAGCAGCCCATCCGGACGAGGTCTCACAGATACGCAGTATTTT. Protein sequence: CASSPSGRGLTDTQYF. The J gene is TRBJ2-3, the V gene TRBV27; no reliable D call. The CDR3 is made up of 16 amino acids. Germline V CDR1 and CDR2: MNHEY, SMNVEV (reference sequence). The V and J ends lost 6 bases and 2 bases respectively, with 18 bases between them.

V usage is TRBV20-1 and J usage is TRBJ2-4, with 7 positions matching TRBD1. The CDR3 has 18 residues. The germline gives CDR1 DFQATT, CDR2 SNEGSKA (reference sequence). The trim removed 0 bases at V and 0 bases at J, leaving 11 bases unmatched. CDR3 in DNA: TGCAGTGCTAGAGACCTTAAAGACAGGGACCTAGCCAAAAACATTCAGTACTTC. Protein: CSARDLKDRDLAKNIQYF.

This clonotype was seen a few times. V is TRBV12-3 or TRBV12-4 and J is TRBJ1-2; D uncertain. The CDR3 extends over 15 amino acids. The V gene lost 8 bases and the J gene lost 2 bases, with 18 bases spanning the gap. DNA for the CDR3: TGTGCCAGCGGACGTCGGGCAGGATGGAACTATGGCTACACCTTC. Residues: CASGRRAGWNYGYTF.

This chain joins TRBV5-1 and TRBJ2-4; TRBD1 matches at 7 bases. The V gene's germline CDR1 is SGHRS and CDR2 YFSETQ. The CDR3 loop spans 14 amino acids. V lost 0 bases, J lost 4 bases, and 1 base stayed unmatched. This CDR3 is CASSLGDRKNIQYF. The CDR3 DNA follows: TGCGCCAGCAGCTTGGGGGACAGAAAAAACATTCAGTACTTC.

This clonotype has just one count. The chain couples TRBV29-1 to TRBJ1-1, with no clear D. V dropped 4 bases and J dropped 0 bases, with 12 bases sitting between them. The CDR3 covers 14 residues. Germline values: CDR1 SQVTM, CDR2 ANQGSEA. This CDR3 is CSVAPLSMNTEAFF. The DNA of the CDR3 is TGCAGCGTTGCTCCGCTGAGCATGAACACTGAAGCTTTCTTT.

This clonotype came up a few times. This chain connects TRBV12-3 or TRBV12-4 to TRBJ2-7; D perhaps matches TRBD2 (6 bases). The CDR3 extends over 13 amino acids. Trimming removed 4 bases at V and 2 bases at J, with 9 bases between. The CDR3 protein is CASSSRTTYEQYF. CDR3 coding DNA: TGTGCCAGCAGTTCCCGGACTACCTACGAGCAGTACTTC.

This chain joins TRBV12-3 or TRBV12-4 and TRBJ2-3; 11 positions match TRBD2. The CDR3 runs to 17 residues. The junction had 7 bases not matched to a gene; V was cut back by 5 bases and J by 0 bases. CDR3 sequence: CASSPGLAVLSTDTQYF. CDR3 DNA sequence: TGTGCCAGCAGTCCGGGACTAGCGGTCTTAAGCACAGATACGCAGTATTTT.

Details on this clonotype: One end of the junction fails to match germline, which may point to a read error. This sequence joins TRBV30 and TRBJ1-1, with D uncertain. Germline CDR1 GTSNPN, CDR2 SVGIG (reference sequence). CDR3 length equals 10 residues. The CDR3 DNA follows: TGCGCCTGGACTGTGGTTGAAGCTTTCTTT. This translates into CAWTVVEAFF.

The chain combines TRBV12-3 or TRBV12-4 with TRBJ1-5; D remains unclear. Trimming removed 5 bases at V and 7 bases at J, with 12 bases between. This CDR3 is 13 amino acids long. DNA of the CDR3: TGTGCCAGCAGTGGAGGTACTGGACAGCCCCAGCATTTT. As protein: CASSGGTGQPQHF.

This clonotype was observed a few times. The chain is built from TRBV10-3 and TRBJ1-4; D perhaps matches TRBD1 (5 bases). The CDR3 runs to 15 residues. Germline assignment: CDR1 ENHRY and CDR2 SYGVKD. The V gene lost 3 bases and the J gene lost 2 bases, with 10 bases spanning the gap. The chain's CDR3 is CAISDRRGTNEKLFF. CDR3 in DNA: TGTGCCATCAGTGACCGGCGGGGGACTAATGAAAAACTGTTTTTT.

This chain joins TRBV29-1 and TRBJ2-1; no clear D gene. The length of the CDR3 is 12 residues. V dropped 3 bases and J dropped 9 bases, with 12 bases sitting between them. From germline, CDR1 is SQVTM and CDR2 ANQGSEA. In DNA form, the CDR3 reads TGCAGCGTTGAGGCTGTATTAGCTGAGCAGTTCTTC. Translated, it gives CSVEAVLAEQFF.

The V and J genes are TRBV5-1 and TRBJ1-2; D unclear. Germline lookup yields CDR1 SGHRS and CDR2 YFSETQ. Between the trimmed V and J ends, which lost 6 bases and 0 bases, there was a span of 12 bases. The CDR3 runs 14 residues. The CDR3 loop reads CASTESAPNYGYTF. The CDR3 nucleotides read TGCGCCAGCACCGAGTCAGCACCTAACTATGGCTACACCTTC.

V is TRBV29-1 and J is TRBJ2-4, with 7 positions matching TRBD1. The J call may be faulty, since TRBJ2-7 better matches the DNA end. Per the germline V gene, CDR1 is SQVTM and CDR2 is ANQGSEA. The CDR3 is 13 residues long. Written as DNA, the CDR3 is TGCAGCGTAGGAGGACAGGCCCGACGCGAGCAGTACTTC. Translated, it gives CSVGGQARREQYF.

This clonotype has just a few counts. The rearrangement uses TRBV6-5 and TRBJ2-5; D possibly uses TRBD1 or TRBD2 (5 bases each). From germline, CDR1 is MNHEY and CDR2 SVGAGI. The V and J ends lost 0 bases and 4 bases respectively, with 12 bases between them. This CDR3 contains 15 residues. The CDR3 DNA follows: TGTGCCAGCAGTTACTCGTGGGACGGGGCAGAGACCCAGTACTTC. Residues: CASSYSWDGAETQYF.

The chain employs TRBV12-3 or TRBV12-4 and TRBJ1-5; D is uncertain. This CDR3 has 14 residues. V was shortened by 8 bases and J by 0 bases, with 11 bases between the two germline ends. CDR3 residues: CASQESPSNQPQHF. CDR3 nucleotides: TGTGCCAGCCAGGAGTCGCCTAGCAATCAGCCCCAGCATTTT.

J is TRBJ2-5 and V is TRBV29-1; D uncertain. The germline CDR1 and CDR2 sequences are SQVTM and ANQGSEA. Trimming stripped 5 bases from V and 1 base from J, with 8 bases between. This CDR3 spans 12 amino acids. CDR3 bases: TGCAGCGTTAGTAGCTTCCAAGAGACCCAGTACTTC. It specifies CSVSSFQETQYF. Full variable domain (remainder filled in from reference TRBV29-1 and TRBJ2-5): SAVISQKPSRDICQRGTSLTIQCQVDSQVTMMFWYRQQPGQSLTLIATANQGSEATYESGFVIDKFPISRPNLTFSTLTVSNMSPEDSSIYLCSVSSFQETQYFGPGTRLLVL.

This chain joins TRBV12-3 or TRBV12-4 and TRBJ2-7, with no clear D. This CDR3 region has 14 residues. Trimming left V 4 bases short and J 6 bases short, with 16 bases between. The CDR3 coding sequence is TGTGCCAGCAGTTGGATGAACACCAGAGGCGAGCAGTACTTC. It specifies CASSWMNTRGEQYF.

The CDR3 DNA reads as TGCGCCAGCAGCGCAGGGGTCAATGAGCAGTTCTTC. Translation: CASSAGVNEQFF. This chain uses TRBV5-1 with TRBJ2-1; D possibly corresponds to TRBD1 (6 bases). V was pared by 4 bases and J by 6 bases, with 8 bases between. Germline CDR1 reads SGHRS; CDR2 reads YFSETQ. The CDR3 sequence is 12 residues long.

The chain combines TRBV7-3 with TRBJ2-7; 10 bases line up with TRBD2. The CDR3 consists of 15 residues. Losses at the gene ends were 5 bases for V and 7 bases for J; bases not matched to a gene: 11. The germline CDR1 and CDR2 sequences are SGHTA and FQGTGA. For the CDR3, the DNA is TGTGCCAGCAGCGAAACTAGCGGGGCACTCTATGAGCAGTACTTC. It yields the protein CASSETSGALYEQYF.